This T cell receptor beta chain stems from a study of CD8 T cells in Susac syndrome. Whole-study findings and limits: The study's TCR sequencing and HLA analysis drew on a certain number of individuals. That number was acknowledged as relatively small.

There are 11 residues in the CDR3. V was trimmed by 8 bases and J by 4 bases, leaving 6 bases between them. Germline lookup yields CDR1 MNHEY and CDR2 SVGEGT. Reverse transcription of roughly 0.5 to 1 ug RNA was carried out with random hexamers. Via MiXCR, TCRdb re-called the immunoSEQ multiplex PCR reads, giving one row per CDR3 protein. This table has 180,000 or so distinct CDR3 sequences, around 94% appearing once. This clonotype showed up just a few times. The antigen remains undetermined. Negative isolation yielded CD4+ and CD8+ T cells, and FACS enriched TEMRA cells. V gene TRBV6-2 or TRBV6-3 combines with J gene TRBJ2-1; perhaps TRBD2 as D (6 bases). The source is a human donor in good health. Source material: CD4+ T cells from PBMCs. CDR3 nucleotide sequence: TGTGCCAGCGGGAGGTACAATGAGCAGTTCTTC. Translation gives CASGRYNEQFF.